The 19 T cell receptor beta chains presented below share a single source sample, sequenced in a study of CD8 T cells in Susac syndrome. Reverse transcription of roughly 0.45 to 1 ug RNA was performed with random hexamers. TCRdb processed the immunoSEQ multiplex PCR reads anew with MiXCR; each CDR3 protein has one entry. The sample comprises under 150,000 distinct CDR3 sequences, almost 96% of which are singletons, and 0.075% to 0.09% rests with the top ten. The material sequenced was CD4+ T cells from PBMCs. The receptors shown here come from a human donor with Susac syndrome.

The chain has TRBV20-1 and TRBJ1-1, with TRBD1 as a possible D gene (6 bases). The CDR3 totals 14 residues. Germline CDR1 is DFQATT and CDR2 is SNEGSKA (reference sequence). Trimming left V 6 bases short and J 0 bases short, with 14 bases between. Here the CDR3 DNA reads TGCAGTGCCAACGAAGGGGGAATGAACACTGAAGCTTTCTTT. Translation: CSANEGGMNTEAFF.

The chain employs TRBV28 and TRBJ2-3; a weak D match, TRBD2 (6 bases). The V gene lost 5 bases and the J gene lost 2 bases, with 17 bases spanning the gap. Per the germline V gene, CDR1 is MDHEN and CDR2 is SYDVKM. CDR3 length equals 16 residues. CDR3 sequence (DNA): TGTGCCAGCAGTCCCTTTAGCGGAGGGTACACAGATACGCAGTATTTT. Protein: CASSPFSGGYTDTQYF. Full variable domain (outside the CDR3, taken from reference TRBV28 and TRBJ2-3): DVKVTQSSRYLVKRTGEKVFLECVQDMDHENMFWYRQDPGLGLRLIYFSYDVKMKEKGDIPEGYSVSREKKERFSLILESASTNQTSMYLCASSPFSGGYTDTQYFGPGTRLTVL.

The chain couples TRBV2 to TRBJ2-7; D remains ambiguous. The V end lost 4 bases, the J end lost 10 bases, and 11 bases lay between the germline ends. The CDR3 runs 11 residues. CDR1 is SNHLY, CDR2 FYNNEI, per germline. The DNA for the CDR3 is TGTGCCAGCAGTGTCGACTTTGTTCAGTACTTC. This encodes CASSVDFVQYF.

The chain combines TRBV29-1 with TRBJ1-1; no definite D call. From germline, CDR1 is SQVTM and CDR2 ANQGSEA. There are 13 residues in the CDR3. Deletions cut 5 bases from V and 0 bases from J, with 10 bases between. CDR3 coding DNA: TGCAGCGTTAGGACCTCCGTGAACACTGAAGCTTTCTTT. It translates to CSVRTSVNTEAFF.

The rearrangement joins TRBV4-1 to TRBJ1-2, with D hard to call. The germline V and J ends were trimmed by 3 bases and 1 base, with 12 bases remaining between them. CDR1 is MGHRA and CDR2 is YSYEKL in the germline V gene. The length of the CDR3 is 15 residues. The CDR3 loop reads CASSQVDARNYGYTF. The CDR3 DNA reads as TGCGCCAGCAGCCAGGTAGATGCTCGTAACTATGGCTACACCTTC.

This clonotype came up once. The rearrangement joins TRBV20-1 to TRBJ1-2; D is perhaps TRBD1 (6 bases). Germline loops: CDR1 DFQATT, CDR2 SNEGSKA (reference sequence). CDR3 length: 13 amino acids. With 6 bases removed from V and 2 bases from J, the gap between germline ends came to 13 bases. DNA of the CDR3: TGCAGTGCAGAGCCACAGGGAAACTATGGCTACACCTTC. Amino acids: CSAEPQGNYGYTF.

The CDR3 DNA is TGTGCCAGCACAAGGGCACGCAGTGAAAAACTGTTTTTT. Translating it yields CASTRARSEKLFF. The rearrangement links TRBV2 to TRBJ1-4; D unclear. The CDR3 has 13 residues. The V end lost 7 bases, the J end lost 7 bases, and 13 bases lay between the germline ends. CDR1 is SNHLY and CDR2 is FYNNEI in the germline V gene.

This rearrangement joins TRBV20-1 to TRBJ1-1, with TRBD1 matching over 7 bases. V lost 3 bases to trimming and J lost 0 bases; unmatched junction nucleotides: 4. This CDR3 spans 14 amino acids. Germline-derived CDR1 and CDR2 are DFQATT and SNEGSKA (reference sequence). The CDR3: CSARGQTMNTEAFF. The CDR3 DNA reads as TGCAGTGCTAGGGGACAGACCATGAACACTGAAGCTTTCTTT.

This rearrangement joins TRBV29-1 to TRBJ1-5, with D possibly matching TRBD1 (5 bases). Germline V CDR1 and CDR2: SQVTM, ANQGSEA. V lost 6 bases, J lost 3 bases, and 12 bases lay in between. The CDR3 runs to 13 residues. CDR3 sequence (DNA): TGCAGCGTCCAGGACACGATCAATCAGCCCCAGCATTTT. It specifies CSVQDTINQPQHF.

The CDR3 region is CASSFTGDSNQPQHF. CDR3 coding DNA: TGCGCCAGCAGCTTTACAGGGGATAGCAATCAGCCCCAGCATTTT. The chain employs TRBV5-1 and TRBJ1-5, with 7 nucleotides matching TRBD1. This CDR3 has 15 amino acids. V lost 2 bases, J lost 0 bases, and 2 bases stayed unmatched. Germline CDR1 SGHRS, CDR2 YFSETQ.

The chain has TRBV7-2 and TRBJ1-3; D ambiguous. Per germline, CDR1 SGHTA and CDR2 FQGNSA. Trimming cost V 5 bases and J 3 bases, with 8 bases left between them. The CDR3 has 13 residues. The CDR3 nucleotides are TGTGCCAGCAGCCCTTCCTTTGGAAACACCATATATTTT. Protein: CASSPSFGNTIYF.

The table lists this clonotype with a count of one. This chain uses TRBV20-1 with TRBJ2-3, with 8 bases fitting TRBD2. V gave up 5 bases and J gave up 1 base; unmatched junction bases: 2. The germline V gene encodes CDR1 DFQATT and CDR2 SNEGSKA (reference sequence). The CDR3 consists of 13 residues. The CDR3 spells CSALREGTDTQYF. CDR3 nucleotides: TGCAGTGCTTTGCGGGAGGGCACAGATACGCAGTATTTT.

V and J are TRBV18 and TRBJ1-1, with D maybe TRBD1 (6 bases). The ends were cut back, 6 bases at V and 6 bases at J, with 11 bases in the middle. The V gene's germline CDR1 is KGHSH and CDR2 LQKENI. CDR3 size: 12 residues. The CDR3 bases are TGTGCCAGCTCCCACAGGGTGGCTGAAGCTTTCTTT. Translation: CASSHRVAEAFF.

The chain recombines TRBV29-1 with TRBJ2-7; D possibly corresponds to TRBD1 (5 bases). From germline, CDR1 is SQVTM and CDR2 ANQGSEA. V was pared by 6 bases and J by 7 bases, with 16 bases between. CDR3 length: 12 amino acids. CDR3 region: CSVDSGLREQYF. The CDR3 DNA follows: TGCAGCGTCGACAGTGGCCTTCGTGAGCAGTACTTC.

In nucleotides, the CDR3 is TGTGCCAGCAGCCCAGGGGGAAGTTTCCACGAGCAGTACTTC. Encoded protein: CASSPGGSFHEQYF. The chain combines TRBV7-2 with TRBJ2-7; TRBD1 agrees at 7 bases. Germline V lookup: CDR1 SGHTA, CDR2 FQGNSA. The CDR3 has 14 amino acids. The V segment lost 5 bases and the J segment 5 bases; nucleotides outside the gene matches: 9.

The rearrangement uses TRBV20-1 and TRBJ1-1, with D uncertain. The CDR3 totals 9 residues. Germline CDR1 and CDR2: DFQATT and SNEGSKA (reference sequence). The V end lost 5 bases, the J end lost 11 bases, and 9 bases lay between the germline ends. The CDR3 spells CSAGVGAFF. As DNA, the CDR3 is TGCAGTGCTGGTGTGGGGGCTTTCTTT.

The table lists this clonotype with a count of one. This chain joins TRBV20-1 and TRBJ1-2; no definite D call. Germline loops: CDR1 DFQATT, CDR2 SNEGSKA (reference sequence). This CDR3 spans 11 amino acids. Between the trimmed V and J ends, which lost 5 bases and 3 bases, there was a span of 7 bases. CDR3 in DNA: TGCAGTGCTTCAGGAGACTATGGCTACACCTTC. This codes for CSASGDYGYTF.

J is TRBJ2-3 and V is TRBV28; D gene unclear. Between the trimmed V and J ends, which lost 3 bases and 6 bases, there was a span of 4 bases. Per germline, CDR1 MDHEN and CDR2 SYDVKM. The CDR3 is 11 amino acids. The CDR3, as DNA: TGTGCCAGCAGTTTCCGGGATACGCAGTATTTT. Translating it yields CASSFRDTQYF. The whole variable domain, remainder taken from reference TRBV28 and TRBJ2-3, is DVKVTQSSRYLVKRTGEKVFLECVQDMDHENMFWYRQDPGLGLRLIYFSYDVKMKEKGDIPEGYSVSREKKERFSLILESASTNQTSMYLCASSFRDTQYFGPGTRLTVL.

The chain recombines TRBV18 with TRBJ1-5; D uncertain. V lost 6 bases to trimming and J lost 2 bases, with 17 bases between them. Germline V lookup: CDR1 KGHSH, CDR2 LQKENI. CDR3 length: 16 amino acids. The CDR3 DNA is TGTGCCAGCTCTCTTGGTCGTTGGGGAGGCAATCAGCCCCAGCATTTT. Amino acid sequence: CASSLGRWGGNQPQHF.